This passage covers 9 T cell receptor beta chains from one sample sequenced in a study of control samples from healthy donors and cancer patients. The method was immunoSEQ multiplex PCR; TCRdb's version includes in-frame clones alone and lacks a portion of them. Seen here are some 140,000 clones, roughly 92% observed once, and the top ten hold around 11%. Material for sequencing was blood. These receptors all stem from a man under 40 in good health.

This chain uses TRBV21-1 with TRBJ1-5; the table's D call TRBD1 went unverified against the DNA. TRBV21-1 is assigned pseudogene status. CDR3 length: 16 residues. The CDR3, as DNA: TGTGCCAGCAGCATGCCGACAGGGGAGAGCAATCAGCCCCAGCATTTT. Amino acids: CASSMPTGESNQPQHF.

The V call is TRBV6-6, the J call TRBJ1-2; D is perhaps TRBD1 (5 bases). The CDR3 covers 13 residues. With 4 bases removed from V and 8 bases from J, the gap between germline ends came to 14 bases. Germline V gene data show CDR1 as MNHNY and CDR2 as SVGAGI (reference sequence). In DNA form, the CDR3 reads TGTGCCAGCAGTTCTACAGGTATCAAGGGCTACACCTTC. It is translated as CASSSTGIKGYTF.

CDR3 protein: CASSQVASGTTYEQYF. The CDR3 DNA reads as TGCGCCAGCAGCCAAGTGGCCAGCGGGACGACCTACGAGCAGTACTTC. The rearrangement joins TRBV4-3 to TRBJ2-7, with TRBD2 identical over 7 bases. CDR1 LGHNA and CDR2 YSLEER come from the germline V gene. The CDR3 extends over 16 amino acids. Trimming cost V 1 base and J 2 bases; bases outside gene matches: 8.

The CDR3 region has the DNA TGCGCCAGCAGCTTGTCATCAGGGGACTATGGCTACACCTTC. Translated, it gives CASSLSSGDYGYTF. The rearrangement uses TRBV5-1 and TRBJ1-2; D possibly corresponds to TRBD1 (6 bases). This CDR3 spans 14 amino acids. Trimming removed 1 base at V and 3 bases at J, with 10 bases between. Per germline, CDR1 SGHRS and CDR2 YFSETQ. The full variable domain, with the rest looked up from reference TRBV5-1 and TRBJ1-2, is KAGVTQTPRYLIKTRGQQVTLSCSPISGHRSVSWYQQTPGQGLQFLFEYFSETQRNKGNFPGRFSGRQFSNSRSEMNVSTLELGDSALYLCASSLSSGDYGYTFGSGTRLTVV.

The chain has TRBV19 and TRBJ1-1; 7 positions match TRBD1. V trimming: 6 bases; J trimming: 3 bases; junction bases outside the gene matches: 10. This CDR3 is 15 amino acids long. Germline lookup yields CDR1 LNHDA and CDR2 SQIVND (reference sequence). CDR3: CASSADYRGHTEAFF. The CDR3 DNA sequence: TGTGCCAGTAGCGCTGACTACAGGGGTCACACTGAAGCTTTCTTT.

The rearrangement joins TRBV15 to TRBJ2-1; either TRBD1 or TRBD2 may supply D (5 bases each). This CDR3 is built from 14 residues. V was shortened by 1 base and J by 5 bases, with 9 bases between the two germline ends. Germline V gene sequence: CDR1 LNHNV, CDR2 YYDKDF (reference sequence). This chain's CDR3 is CATSRGGKNNEQFF. For the CDR3, the DNA is TGTGCCACCAGCAGAGGGGGGAAAAACAATGAGCAGTTCTTC.

The J gene is TRBJ1-6, the V gene TRBV11-2; TRBD1 agrees at 8 bases. Germline V CDR1 and CDR2: SGHAT, FQNNGV. Trimming cost V 5 bases and J 5 bases; bases outside gene matches: 14. There are 18 residues in the CDR3. CDR3: CASSTQTRQGRDNSPLHF. CDR3 in DNA: TGTGCCAGCAGCACCCAAACCCGACAGGGGAGGGATAATTCACCCCTCCACTTT.

The CDR3 bases are TGTGCCAGCAGCTATAGTTCGGGGCAGGTCGCAGCAGATACGCAGTATTTT. This sequence encodes CASSYSSGQVAADTQYF. This chain links TRBV7-8 with TRBJ2-3; D is possibly TRBD1 or TRBD2 (5 bases each). The V and J ends lost 4 bases and 4 bases respectively, with 21 bases between them. The CDR3 has 17 amino acids. Looked up from germline, CDR1 is SGHVS and CDR2 is FQNEAQ.

The J gene is TRBJ2-7, the V gene TRBV21-1; the D segment call TRBD2 is taken from the table without a DNA check. TRBV21-1 is reported as a pseudogene. The CDR3 contains 19 residues. CDR3 in amino acids: CASSRGQGCTSGALYEQYF. The CDR3 coding sequence is TGTGCCAGCAGCAGAGGACAGGGCTGTACTAGCGGGGCGCTCTACGAGCAGTACTTC.